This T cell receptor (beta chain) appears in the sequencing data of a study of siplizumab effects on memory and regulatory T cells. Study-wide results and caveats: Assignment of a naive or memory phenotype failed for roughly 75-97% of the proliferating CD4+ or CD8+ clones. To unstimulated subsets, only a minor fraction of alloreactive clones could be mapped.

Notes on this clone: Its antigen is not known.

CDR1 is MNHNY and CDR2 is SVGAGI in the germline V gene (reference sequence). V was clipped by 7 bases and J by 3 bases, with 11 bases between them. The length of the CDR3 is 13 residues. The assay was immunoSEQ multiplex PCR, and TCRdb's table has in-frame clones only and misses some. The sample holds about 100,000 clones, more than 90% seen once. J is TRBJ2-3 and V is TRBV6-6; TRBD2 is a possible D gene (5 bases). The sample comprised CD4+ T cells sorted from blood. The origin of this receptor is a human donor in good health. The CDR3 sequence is CASTLPGTDTQYF. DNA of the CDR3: TGTGCCAGCACCCTCCCGGGGACAGATACGCAGTATTTT.